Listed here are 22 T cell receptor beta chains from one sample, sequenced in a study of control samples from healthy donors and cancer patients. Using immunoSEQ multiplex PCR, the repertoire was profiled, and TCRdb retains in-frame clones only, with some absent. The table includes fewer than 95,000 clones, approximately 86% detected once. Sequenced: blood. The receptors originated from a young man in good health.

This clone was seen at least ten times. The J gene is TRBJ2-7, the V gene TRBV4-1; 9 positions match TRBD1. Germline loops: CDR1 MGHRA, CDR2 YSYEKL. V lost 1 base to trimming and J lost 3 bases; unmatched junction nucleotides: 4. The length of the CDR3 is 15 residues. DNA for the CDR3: TGCGCCAGCAGCCAAGCTACAGGGGGCAACTACGAGCAGTACTTC. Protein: CASSQATGGNYEQYF.

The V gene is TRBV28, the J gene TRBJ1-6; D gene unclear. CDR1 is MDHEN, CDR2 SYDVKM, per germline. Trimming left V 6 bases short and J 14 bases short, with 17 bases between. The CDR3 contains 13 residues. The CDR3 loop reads CASSSSLLGSLHF. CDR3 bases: TGTGCCAGCAGCTCCTCTCTACTCGGATCCCTCCACTTT.

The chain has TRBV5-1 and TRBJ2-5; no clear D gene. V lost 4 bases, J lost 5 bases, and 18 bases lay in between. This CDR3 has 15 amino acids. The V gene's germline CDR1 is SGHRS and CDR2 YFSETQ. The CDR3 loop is CASSPEVGLRETQYF. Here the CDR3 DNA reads TGCGCCAGCAGCCCCGAGGTCGGTCTGAGGGAGACCCAGTACTTC.

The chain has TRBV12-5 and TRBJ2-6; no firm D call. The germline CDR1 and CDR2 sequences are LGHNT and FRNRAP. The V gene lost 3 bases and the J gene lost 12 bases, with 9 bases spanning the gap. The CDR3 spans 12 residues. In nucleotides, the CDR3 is TGTGCTAGTGGTTTCTTGCGTGGCGTCCTGACTTTC. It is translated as CASGFLRGVLTF.

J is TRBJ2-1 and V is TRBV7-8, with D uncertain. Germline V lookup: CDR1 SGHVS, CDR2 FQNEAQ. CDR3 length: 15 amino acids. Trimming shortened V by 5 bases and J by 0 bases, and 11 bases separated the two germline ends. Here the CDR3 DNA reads TGTGCCAGCAGCGCCAGCTCTTCCTCCTACAATGAGCAGTTCTTC. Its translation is CASSASSSSYNEQFF.

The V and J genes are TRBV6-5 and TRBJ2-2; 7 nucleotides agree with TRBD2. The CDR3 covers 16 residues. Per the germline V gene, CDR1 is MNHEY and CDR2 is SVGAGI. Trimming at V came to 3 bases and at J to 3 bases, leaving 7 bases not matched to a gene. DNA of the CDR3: TGTGCCAGCAGTTATGAGGGAGGGAGGTACACCGGGGAGCTGTTTTTT. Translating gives CASSYEGGRYTGELFF.

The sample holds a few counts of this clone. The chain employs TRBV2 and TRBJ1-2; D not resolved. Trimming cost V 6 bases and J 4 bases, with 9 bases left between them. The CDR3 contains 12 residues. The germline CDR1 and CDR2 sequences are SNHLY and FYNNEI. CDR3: CASSVTSYGYTF. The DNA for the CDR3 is TGTGCCAGCAGCGTCACCTCCTATGGCTACACCTTC. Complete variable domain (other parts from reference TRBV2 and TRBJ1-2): EPEVTQTPSHQVTQMGQEVILRCVPISNHLYFYWYRQILGQKVEFLVSFYNNEISEKSEIFDDQFSVERPDGSNFTLKIRSTKLEDSAMYFCASSVTSYGYTFGSGTRLTVV.

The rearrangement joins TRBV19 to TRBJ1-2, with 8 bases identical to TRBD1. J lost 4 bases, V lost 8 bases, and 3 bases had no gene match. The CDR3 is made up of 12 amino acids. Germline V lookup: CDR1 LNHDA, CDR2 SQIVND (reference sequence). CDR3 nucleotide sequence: TGTGCCAGTCAGCAGGGGGCCTATGGCTACACCTTC. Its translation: CASQQGAYGYTF.

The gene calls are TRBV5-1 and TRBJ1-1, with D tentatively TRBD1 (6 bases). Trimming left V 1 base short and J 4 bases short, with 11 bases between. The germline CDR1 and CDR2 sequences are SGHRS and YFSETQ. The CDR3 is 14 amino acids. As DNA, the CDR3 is TGCGCCAGCAGCTTGAGTAGGGGGGGCACTGAAGCTTTCTTT. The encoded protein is CASSLSRGGTEAFF.

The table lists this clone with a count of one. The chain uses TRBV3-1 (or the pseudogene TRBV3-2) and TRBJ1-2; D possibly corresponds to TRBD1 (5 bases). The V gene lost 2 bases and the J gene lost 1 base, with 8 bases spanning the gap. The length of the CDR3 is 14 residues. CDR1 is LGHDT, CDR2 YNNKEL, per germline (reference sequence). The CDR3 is CASSQRDLNYGYTF. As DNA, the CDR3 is TGTGCCAGCAGCCAAAGGGACCTTAACTATGGCTACACCTTC.

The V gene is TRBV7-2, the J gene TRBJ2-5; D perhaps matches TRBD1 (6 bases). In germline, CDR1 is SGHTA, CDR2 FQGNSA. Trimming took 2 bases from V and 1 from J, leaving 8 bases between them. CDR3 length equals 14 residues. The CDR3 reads CASSLSRGQETQYF. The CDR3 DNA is TGTGCCAGCAGCTTAAGCAGGGGCCAAGAGACCCAGTACTTC.

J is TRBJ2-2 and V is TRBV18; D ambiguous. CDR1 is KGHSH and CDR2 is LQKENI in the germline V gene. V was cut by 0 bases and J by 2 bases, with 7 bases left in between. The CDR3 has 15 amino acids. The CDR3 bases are TGTGCCAGCTCACCACCAGTTCTAAACACCGGGGAGCTGTTTTTT. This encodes CASSPPVLNTGELFF.

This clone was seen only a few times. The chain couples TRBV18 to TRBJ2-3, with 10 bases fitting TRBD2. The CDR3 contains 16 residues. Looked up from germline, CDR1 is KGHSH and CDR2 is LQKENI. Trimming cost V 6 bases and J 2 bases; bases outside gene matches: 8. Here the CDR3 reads CASSIRAGGSTDTQYF. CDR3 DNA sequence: TGTGCCAGCTCCATTCGAGCGGGGGGGTCCACAGATACGCAGTATTTT. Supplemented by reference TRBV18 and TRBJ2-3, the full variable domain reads NAGVMQNPRHLVRRRGQEARLRCSPMKGHSHVYWYRQLPEEGLKFMVYLQKENIIDESGMPKERFSAEFPKEGPSILRIQQVVRGDSAAYFCASSIRAGGSTDTQYFGPGTRLTVL.

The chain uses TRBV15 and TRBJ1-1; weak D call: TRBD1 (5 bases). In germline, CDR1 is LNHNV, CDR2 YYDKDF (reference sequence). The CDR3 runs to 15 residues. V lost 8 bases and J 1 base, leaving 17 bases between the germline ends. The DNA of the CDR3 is TGTGCCACCGGGGTCTGGGGCACTCAGAACACTGAAGCTTTCTTT. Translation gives CATGVWGTQNTEAFF.

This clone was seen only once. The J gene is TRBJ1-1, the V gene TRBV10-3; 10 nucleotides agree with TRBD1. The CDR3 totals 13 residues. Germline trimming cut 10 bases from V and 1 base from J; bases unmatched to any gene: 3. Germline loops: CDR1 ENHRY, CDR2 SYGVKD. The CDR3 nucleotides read TGTGCCAACCGACAGGGGGCGAACACTGAAGCTTTCTTT. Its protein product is CANRQGANTEAFF.

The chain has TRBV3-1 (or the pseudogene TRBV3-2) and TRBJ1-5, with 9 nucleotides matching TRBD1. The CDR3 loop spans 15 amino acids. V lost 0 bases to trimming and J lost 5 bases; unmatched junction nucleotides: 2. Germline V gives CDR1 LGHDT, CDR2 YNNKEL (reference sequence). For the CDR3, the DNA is TGTGCCAGCAGCCAAGAGGGACAGGGACATCAGCCCCAGCATTTT. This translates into CASSQEGQGHQPQHF.

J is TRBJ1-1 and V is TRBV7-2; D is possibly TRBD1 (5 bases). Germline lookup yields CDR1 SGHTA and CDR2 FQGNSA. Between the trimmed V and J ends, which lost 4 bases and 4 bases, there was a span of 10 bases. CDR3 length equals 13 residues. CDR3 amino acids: CASSSQATTEAFF. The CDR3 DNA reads TGTGCCAGCAGCTCACAGGCGACCACTGAAGCTTTCTTT.

CDR3 sequence reads: CASSMGVSRRQASGYTF. The CDR3 nucleotides read TGTGCCAGTAGTATGGGTGTTTCCCGGCGACAAGCGAGTGGCTACACCTTC. The chain links TRBV19 to TRBJ1-2; D gene unclear. CDR1 LNHDA and CDR2 SQIVND come from the germline V gene (reference sequence). V lost 3 bases, J lost 7 bases, and 24 bases lay in between. There are 17 residues in the CDR3.

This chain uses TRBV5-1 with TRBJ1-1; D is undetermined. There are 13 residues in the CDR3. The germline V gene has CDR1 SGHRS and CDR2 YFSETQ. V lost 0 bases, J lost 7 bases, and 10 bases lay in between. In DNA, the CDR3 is TGCGCCAGCAGCTTGGGTCCGAAGCATGAAGCTTTCTTT. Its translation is CASSLGPKHEAFF.

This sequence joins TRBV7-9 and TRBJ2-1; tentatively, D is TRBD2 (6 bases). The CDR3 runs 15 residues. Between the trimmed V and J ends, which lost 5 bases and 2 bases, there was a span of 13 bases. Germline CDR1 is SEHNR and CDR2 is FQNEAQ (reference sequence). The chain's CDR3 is CASSRRTTPYNEQFF. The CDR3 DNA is TGTGCCAGCAGCCGTCGGACTACCCCCTACAATGAGCAGTTCTTC. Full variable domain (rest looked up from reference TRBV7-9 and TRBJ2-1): DTGVSQNPRHKITKRGQNVTFRCDPISEHNRLYWYRQTLGQGPEFLTYFQNEAQLEKSRLLSDRFSAERPKGSFSTLEIQRTEQGDSAMYLCASSRRTTPYNEQFFGPGTRLTVL.

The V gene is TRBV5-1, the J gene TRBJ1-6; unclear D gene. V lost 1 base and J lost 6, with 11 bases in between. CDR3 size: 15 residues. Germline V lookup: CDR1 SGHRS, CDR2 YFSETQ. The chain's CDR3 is CASSLSPDSNSPLHF. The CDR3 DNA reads TGCGCCAGCAGCTTGTCTCCGGATTCTAATTCACCCCTCCACTTT.

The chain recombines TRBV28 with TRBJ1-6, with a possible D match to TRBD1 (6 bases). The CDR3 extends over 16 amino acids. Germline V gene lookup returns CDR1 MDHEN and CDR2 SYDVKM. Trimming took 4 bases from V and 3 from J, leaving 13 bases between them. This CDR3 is CASSSTGAGYNSPLHF. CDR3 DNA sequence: TGTGCCAGCAGTTCGACAGGAGCAGGCTATAATTCACCCCTCCACTTT.